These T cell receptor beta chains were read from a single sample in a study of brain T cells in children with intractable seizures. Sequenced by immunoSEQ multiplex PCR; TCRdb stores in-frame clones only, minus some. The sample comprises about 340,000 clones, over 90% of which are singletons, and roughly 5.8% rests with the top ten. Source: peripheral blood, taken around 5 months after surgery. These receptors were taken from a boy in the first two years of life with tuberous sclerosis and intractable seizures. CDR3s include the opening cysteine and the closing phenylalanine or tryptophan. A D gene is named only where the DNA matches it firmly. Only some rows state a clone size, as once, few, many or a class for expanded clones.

CDR3aa: CASSQDWTFYTQYF
CDR3nt: TGTGCCAGCAGCCAAGATTGGACCTTCTATACGCAGTATTTT
d_gene: .
j_gene: TRBJ2-3
abundance: .
v_gene: TRBV3-1/TRBV3-2

CDR3aa: CAWGLGVAGVYEQYF
CDR3nt: TGTGCCTGGGGGCTAGGGGTAGCGGGAGTGTACGAGCAGTACTTC
d_gene: TRBD2
j_gene: TRBJ2-7
abundance: .
v_gene: TRBV30

CDR3aa: CASSFVYFGTGPEKLFF
CDR3nt: TGTGCCAGCAGTTTTGTATATTTTGGGACAGGGCCTGAAAAACTGTTTTTT
d_gene: TRBD1
j_gene: TRBJ1-4
abundance: .
v_gene: TRBV27

CDR3aa: CASSLGRGAPYEQYF
CDR3nt: TGTGCCAGCAGTTTAGGTCGTGGCGCCCCCTACGAGCAGTACTTC
d_gene: .
j_gene: TRBJ2-7
abundance: .
v_gene: TRBV27

CDR3aa: CARPPGPSSYEQYF
CDR3nt: TGCGCCAGGCCACCGGGCCCAAGCTCCTACGAGCAGTACTTC
d_gene: .
j_gene: TRBJ2-7
abundance: .
v_gene: TRBV23-1

CDR3aa: CASSYRQGGNQPQHF
CDR3nt: TGTGCCAGCAGTTACCGGCAGGGGGGCAATCAGCCCCAGCATTTT
d_gene: TRBD1
j_gene: TRBJ1-5
abundance: .
v_gene: TRBV6-5

CDR3aa: CSAWTGHGYTF
CDR3nt: TGCAGTGCTTGGACAGGGCACGGCTACACCTTC
d_gene: TRBD1
j_gene: TRBJ1-2
abundance: .
v_gene: TRBV20-1

CDR3aa: CASSLEGNQETQYF
CDR3nt: TGCGCCAGCAGCCTGGAGGGAAATCAAGAGACCCAGTACTTC
d_gene: .
j_gene: TRBJ2-5
abundance: .
v_gene: TRBV5-1

CDR3aa: CASPGTIYF
CDR3nt: TGTGCCAGCCCCGGGACCATATATTTT
d_gene: .
j_gene: TRBJ1-3
abundance: .
v_gene: TRBV16

CDR3aa: CASSPPLATNTGELFF
CDR3nt: TGTGCCAGCTCACCTCCCCTAGCGACGAACACCGGGGAGCTGTTTTTT
d_gene: .
j_gene: TRBJ2-2
abundance: .
v_gene: TRBV18

CDR3aa: CASSLAGGPNYGYTF
CDR3nt: TGTGCCAGCAGCTTAGCAGGGGGGCCTAACTATGGCTACACCTTC
d_gene: .
j_gene: TRBJ1-2
abundance: .
v_gene: TRBV7-9

CDR3aa: CASSVAGSRGYTF
CDR3nt: TGTGCCAGCAGCGTAGCAGGGTCTAGGGGCTACACCTTC
d_gene: .
j_gene: TRBJ1-2
abundance: .
v_gene: TRBV9

CDR3aa: CASSALAGGYGYTF
CDR3nt: TGTGCCAGCTCGGCCCTGGCAGGAGGCTATGGCTACACCTTC
d_gene: .
j_gene: TRBJ1-2
abundance: .
v_gene: TRBV6-5

CDR3aa: CSASYNRGHGYTF
CDR3nt: TGCAGTGCTAGTTATAACAGGGGGCATGGCTACACCTTC
d_gene: TRBD1
j_gene: TRBJ1-2
abundance: .
v_gene: TRBV20-1

CDR3aa: CASSLSAGDDGELFF
CDR3nt: TGTGCCAGCAGTTTATCGGCAGGGGATGACGGGGAGCTGTTTTTT
d_gene: .
j_gene: TRBJ2-2
abundance: once
v_gene: TRBV27

CDR3aa: CASSPTTRGDEQFF
CDR3nt: TGTGCCAGCAGCCCAACGACGCGGGGGGATGAGCAGTTCTTC
d_gene: TRBD2
j_gene: TRBJ2-1
abundance: .
v_gene: TRBV9

CDR3aa: CASSSPDRGNYGYTF
CDR3nt: TGTGCCAGCAGCTCACCGGACAGGGGAAACTATGGCTACACCTTC
d_gene: TRBD1
j_gene: TRBJ1-2
abundance: .
v_gene: TRBV9

CDR3aa: CASSVGQGIGYTF
CDR3nt: TGTGCCAGCAGCGTAGGGCAGGGAATAGGCTACACCTTC
d_gene: .
j_gene: TRBJ1-2
abundance: .
v_gene: TRBV9

CDR3aa: CASSVDEGGGAFF
CDR3nt: TGTGCCAGCAGCGTAGACGAGGGAGGGGGAGCTTTCTTT
d_gene: .
j_gene: TRBJ1-1
abundance: .
v_gene: TRBV9

CDR3aa: CASSLGGQFGNTEAFF
CDR3nt: TGTGCCAGCAGCTTAGGGGGGCAGTTCGGGAACACTGAAGCTTTCTTT
d_gene: .
j_gene: TRBJ1-1
abundance: .
v_gene: TRBV7-3

CDR3aa: CASSTRDRVNLNEQFF
CDR3nt: TGTGCCAGTAGTACCCGGGACAGGGTAAACCTCAATGAGCAGTTCTTC
d_gene: TRBD1
j_gene: TRBJ2-1
abundance: .
v_gene: TRBV19

CDR3aa: CASSRTGNNQPQHF
CDR3nt: TGTGCCAGCAGCCGGACAGGGAACAATCAGCCCCAGCATTTT
d_gene: TRBD1
j_gene: TRBJ1-5
abundance: few
v_gene: TRBV7-9

CDR3aa: CASSQFAEQYF
CDR3nt: TGTGCCAGCAGCCAGTTCGCCGAGCAGTACTTC
d_gene: .
j_gene: TRBJ2-7
abundance: .
v_gene: TRBV14

CDR3aa: CASSQVQLGAEQYF
CDR3nt: TGTGCCAGCAGCCAAGTCCAACTGGGGGCCGAGCAGTACTTC
d_gene: .
j_gene: TRBJ2-7
abundance: .
v_gene: TRBV3-1/TRBV3-2

CDR3aa: CASSPPLDRGDGYTF
CDR3nt: TGTGCCAGCTCACCACCGTTGGACAGGGGTGATGGCTACACCTTC
d_gene: TRBD1
j_gene: TRBJ1-2
abundance: .
v_gene: TRBV18

CDR3aa: CASSVSQGYEQYF
CDR3nt: TGTGCCAGTAGTGTATCTCAGGGGTACGAGCAGTACTTC
d_gene: .
j_gene: TRBJ2-7
abundance: .
v_gene: TRBV19

CDR3aa: CASSLEIGLSYEQYF
CDR3nt: TGTGCCAGCAGCTTAGAAATAGGGCTCTCCTACGAGCAGTACTTC
d_gene: .
j_gene: TRBJ2-7
abundance: .
v_gene: TRBV7-8

CDR3aa: CASSQALYGGITDTQYF
CDR3nt: TGTGCCAGCAGCCAAGCTTTGTATGGCGGGATCACAGATACGCAGTATTTT
d_gene: .
j_gene: TRBJ2-3
abundance: .
v_gene: TRBV3-1/TRBV3-2

CDR3aa: CASSSISGSRNNEQFF
CDR3nt: TGTGCCAGCAGCTCTATTAGCGGGAGCCGAAACAATGAGCAGTTCTTC
d_gene: TRBD2
j_gene: TRBJ2-1
abundance: .
v_gene: TRBV7-3

CDR3aa: CASSDGVSYEQYF
CDR3nt: TGTGCCAGCAGTGATGGGGTCTCCTACGAGCAGTACTTC
d_gene: .
j_gene: TRBJ2-7
abundance: once
v_gene: TRBV9

CDR3aa: CAWSSGVTDTQYF
CDR3nt: TGTGCCTGGTCTAGCGGGGTCACAGATACGCAGTATTTT
d_gene: TRBD2
j_gene: TRBJ2-3
abundance: .
v_gene: TRBV30

CDR3aa: CASSITGTGGLGAFF
CDR3nt: TGTGCCAGCAGCATAACCGGGACAGGGGGCCTCGGGGCTTTCTTT
d_gene: TRBD1
j_gene: TRBJ1-1
abundance: .
v_gene: TRBV7-2

CDR3aa: CASSLLRGGLDEQYF
CDR3nt: TGCGCCAGCAGCTTGTTGAGGGGGGGACTGGACGAGCAGTACTTC
d_gene: .
j_gene: TRBJ2-7
abundance: .
v_gene: TRBV5-1

CDR3aa: CATSDLRGPQFF
CDR3nt: TGTGCCACCAGTGATTTGCGGGGGCCGCAGTTCTTC
d_gene: .
j_gene: TRBJ2-1
abundance: .
v_gene: TRBV24-1

CDR3aa: CASSLGTGNSPLHF
CDR3nt: TGTGCCAGCAGCTTAGGGACAGGGAATTCACCCCTCCACTTT
d_gene: TRBD1
j_gene: TRBJ1-6
abundance: .
v_gene: TRBV7-3

CDR3aa: CASSYLGAEAGELFF
CDR3nt: TGTGCCAGCAGCTACCTGGGGGCCGAGGCCGGGGAGCTGTTTTTT
d_gene: .
j_gene: TRBJ2-2
abundance: once
v_gene: TRBV7-9

CDR3aa: CATRQGGLGTEAFF
CDR3nt: TGTGCCACTCGACAGGGAGGATTGGGCACTGAAGCTTTCTTT
d_gene: TRBD1
j_gene: TRBJ1-1
abundance: .
v_gene: TRBV6-5